This is a list of T cell receptor beta chains from one sample in a study of T cell changes during pregnancy in multiple sclerosis. Assay: immunoSEQ multiplex PCR; the TCRdb copy retains only in-frame clones and omits some. The sample records more than 80,000 clones, 91% being singletons. Sequenced here: peripheral blood, sampled before pregnancy. Source of these receptors: a female donor with multiple sclerosis, enrolled in a pregnancy study. CDR3s include the opening cysteine and the closing phenylalanine or tryptophan. The D gene is left open where the match is weak. A row's size may be missing; if present it is once, few, many or a size class.

TRBD1 | . | TRBJ2-1 | TRBV5-1 | TGCGCCAGCAGCCCTGGACAGGGTAAATACAATGAGCAGTTCTTC | CASSPGQGKYNEQFF
. | . | TRBJ2-7 | TRBV25-1 | TGTGCCAGCAGTGCTGGGCCGGTCTACGAGCAGTACTTC | CASSAGPVYEQYF
. | . | TRBJ2-1 | TRBV4-1 | TGCGCCAGCAGCCAAGAGAATCCCTATACGGGCAATGAGCAGTTCTTC | CASSQENPYTGNEQFF
. | . | TRBJ1-2 | TRBV5-1 | TGCGCCAGCAGCTTTGAGGACAGTAGCTATGGCTACACCTTC | CASSFEDSSYGYTF
. | . | TRBJ1-6 | TRBV7-2 | TGTGCCAGCAGCTTAGATAGAAACAGGCTTAATTCACCCCTCCACTTT | CASSLDRNRLNSPLHF
. | . | TRBJ2-7 | TRBV7-3 | TGTGCCAGCAGCTTAAACCCCGGGGATGAGGACGAGCAGTACTTC | CASSLNPGDEDEQYF
TRBD2 | . | TRBJ2-2 | TRBV7-3 | TGTGCCAGCAGCTTACTTGTAGCGGGAGGCACCGGGGAGCTGTTTTTT | CASSLLVAGGTGELFF
. | . | TRBJ2-2 | TRBV19 | TGTGCCAGTAGTTCCTTCACCGGGGAGCTGTTTTTT | CASSSFTGELFF
. | . | TRBJ1-2 | TRBV6-6 | TGTGCCAGCAGAGAGGCGCTCGGCTATGGCTACACCTTC | CASREALGYGYTF
. | . | TRBJ2-7 | TRBV21-1 | TGTGCCAGCAGTGATGACAGCTACGAGCAGTACTTC | CASSDDSYEQYF
. | . | TRBJ1-5 | TRBV19 | TGTGCCAGTAGTATAGAGGCAGGGTTGGGGCAGCCCCAGCATTTT | CASSIEAGLGQPQHF
. | . | TRBJ2-5 | TRBV14 | TGTGCCAGCAGCCAAGATCTTGTTGAGACCCAGTACTTC | CASSQDLVETQYF
TRBD1 | . | TRBJ2-7 | TRBV4-1 | TGCGCCAGCAGCCGAGGGACAGGGAGCTCCTACGAGCAGTACTTC | CASSRGTGSSYEQYF
TRBD2 | . | TRBJ2-1 | TRBV27 | TGTGCCAGCAGTTTATCGACGGTAGCGGGTTCCAATGAGCAGTTCTTC | CASSLSTVAGSNEQFF
TRBD2 | . | TRBJ2-5 | TRBV28 | TGTGCCAGCGGACTAGCGGGAGCAGGCGAGACCCAGTACTTC | CASGLAGAGETQYF
TRBD2 | . | TRBJ2-5 | TRBV7-8 | TGTGCCAGCACCTACCCTACGGGGGGCCAAGAGACCCAGTACTTC | CASTYPTGGQETQYF
. | . | TRBJ2-3 | TRBV19 | TGTGCCAGTAGTATTCCGGGGGGCACAGATACGCAGTATTTT | CASSIPGGTDTQYF
. | once | TRBJ2-1 | TRBV10-3 | TGTGCCATCAGTTCGGACTACAGTAACAATGAGCAGTTCTTC | CAISSDYSNNEQFF
. | once | TRBJ2-5 | TRBV19 | TGTGCCAGTAGTACAAACAGGGTTGGGCGAGAGACCCAGTACTTC | CASSTNRVGRETQYF
TRBD1 | . | TRBJ1-1 | TRBV6-6 | TGTGCCAGCAGAACTGGGACAGGGGGCTGGAACACTGAAGCTTTCTTT | CASRTGTGGWNTEAFF
TRBD2 | . | TRBJ2-5 | TRBV10-3 | TGTGCCATCCAAGCGGGGGGGCAAGAGACCCAGTACTTC | CAIQAGGQETQYF
TRBD1 | . | TRBJ1-1 | TRBV27 | TGTGCCAGCAGTCCGGGACAGGGGGCTTATGCTTTCTTT | CASSPGQGAYAFF
. | . | TRBJ2-5 | TRBV19 | TGTGCCAGTAGTATATCGGGACAAGGACAAGAGACCCAGTACTTC | CASSISGQGQETQYF